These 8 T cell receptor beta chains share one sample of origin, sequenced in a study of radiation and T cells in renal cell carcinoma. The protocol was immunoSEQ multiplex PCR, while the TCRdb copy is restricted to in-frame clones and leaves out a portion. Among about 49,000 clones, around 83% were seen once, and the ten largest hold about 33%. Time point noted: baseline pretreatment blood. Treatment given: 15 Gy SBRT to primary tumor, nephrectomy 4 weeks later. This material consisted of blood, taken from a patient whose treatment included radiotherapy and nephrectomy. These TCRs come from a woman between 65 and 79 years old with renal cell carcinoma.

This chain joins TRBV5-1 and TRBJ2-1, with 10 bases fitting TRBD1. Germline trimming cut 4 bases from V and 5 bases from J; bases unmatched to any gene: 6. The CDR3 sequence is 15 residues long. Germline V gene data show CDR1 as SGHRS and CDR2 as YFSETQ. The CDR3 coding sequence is TGCGCCAGCAGCGGGGGGACAGGGGAGCACAATGAGCAGTTCTTC. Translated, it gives CASSGGTGEHNEQFF.

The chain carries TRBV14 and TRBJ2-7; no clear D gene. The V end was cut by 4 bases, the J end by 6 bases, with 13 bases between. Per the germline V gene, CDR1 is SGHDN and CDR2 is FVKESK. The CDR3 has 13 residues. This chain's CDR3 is CASSLSNWGEQYF. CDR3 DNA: TGTGCCAGCAGCCTCTCCAATTGGGGCGAGCAGTACTTC.

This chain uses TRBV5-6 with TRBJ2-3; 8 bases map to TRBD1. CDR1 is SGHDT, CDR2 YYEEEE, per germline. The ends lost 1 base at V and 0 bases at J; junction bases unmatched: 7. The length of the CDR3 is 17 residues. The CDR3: CASSLWDRRWSTDTQYF. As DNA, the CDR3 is TGTGCCAGCAGCTTGTGGGACAGGAGGTGGAGCACAGATACGCAGTATTTT.

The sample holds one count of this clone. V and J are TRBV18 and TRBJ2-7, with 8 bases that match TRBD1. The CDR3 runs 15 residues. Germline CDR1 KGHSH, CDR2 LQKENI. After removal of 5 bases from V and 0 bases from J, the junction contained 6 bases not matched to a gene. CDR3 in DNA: TGTGCCAGCTCAACGGGACAGGCCAACTCCTACGAGCAGTACTTC. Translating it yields CASSTGQANSYEQYF.

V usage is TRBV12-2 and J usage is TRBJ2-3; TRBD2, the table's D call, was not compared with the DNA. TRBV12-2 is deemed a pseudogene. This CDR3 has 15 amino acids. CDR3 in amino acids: CASRPSYQDTDTQYF. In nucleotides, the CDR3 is TGTGCAAGTCGCCCCTCCTACCAAGACACAGATACGCAGTATTTT.

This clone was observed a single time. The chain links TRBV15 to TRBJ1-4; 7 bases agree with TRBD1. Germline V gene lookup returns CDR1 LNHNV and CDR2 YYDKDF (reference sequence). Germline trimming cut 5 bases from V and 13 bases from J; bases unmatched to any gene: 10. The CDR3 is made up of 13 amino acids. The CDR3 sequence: CATSGQGQAPLFF. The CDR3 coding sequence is TGTGCCACCAGCGGCCAAGGACAGGCCCCACTGTTTTTT.

CDR3 sequence: CASSWTGGAHGYTF. The CDR3 DNA follows: TGTGCCAGTAGTTGGACAGGGGGCGCCCATGGCTACACCTTC. This sequence joins TRBV19 and TRBJ1-2; the match to TRBD1 covers 11 bases. Germline CDR1 LNHDA, CDR2 SQIVND (reference sequence). This CDR3 contains 14 residues. The junction had 5 bases not matched to a gene; V was cut back by 5 bases and J by 6 bases. Complete variable domain (other parts from reference TRBV19 and TRBJ1-2): DGGITQSPKYLFRKEGQNVTLSCEQNLNHDAMYWYRQDPGQGLRLIYYSQIVNDFQKGDIAEGYSVSREKKESFPLTVTSAQKNPTAFYLCASSWTGGAHGYTFGSGTRLTVV.

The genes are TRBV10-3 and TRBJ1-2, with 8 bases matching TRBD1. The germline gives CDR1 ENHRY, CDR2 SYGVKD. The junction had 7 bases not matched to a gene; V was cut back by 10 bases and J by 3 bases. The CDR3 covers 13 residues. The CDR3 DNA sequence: TGTGCCACCGAGGGACAGGAAGACTATGGCTACACCTTC. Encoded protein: CATEGQEDYGYTF.